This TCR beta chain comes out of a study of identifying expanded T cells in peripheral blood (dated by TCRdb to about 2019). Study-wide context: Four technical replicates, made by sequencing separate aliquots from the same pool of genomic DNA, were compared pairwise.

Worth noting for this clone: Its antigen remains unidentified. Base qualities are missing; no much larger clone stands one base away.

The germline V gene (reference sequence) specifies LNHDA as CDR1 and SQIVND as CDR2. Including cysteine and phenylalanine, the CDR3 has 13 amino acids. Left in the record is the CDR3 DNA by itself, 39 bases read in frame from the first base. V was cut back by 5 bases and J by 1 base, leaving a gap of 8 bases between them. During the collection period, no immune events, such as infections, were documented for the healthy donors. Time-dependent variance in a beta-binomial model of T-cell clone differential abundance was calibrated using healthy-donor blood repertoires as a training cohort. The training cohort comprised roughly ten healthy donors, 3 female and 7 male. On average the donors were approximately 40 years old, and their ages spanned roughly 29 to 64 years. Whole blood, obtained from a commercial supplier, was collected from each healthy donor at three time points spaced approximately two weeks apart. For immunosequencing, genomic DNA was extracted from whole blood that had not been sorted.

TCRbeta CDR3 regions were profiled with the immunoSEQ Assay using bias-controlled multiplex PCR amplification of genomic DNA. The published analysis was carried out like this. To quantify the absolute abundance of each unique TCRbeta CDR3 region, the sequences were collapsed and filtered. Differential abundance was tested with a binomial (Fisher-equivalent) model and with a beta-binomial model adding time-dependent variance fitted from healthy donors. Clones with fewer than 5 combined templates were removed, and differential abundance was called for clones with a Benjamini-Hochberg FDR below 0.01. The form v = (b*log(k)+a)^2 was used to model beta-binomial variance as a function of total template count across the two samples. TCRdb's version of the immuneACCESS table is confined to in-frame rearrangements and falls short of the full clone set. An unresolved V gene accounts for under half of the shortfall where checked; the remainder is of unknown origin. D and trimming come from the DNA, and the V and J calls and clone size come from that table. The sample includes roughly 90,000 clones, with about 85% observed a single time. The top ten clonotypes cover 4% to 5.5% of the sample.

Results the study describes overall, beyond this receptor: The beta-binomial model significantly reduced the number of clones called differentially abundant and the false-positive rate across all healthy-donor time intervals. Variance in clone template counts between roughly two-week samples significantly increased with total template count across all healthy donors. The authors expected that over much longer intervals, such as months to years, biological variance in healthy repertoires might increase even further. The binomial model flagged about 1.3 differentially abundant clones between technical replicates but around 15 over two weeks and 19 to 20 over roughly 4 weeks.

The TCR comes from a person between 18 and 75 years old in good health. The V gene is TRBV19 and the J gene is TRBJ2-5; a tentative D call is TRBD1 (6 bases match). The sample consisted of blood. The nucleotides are TGTGCCAGTAGTGAAGGGGGCCAAGAGACCCAGTACTTC. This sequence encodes CASSEGGQETQYF.